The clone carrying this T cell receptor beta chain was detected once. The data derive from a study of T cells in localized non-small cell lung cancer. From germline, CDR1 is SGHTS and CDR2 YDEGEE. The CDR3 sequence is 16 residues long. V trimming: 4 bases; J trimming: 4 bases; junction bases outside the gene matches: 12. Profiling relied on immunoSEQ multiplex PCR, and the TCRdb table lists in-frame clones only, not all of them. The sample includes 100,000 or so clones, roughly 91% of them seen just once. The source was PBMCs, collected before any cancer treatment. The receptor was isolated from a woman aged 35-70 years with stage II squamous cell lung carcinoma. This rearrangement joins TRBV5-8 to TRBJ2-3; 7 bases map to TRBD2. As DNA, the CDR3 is TGTGCCAGCAGCCGGTGGGGCGGGAGCTCTCCAGATACGCAGTATTTT. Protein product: CASSRWGGSSPDTQYF.